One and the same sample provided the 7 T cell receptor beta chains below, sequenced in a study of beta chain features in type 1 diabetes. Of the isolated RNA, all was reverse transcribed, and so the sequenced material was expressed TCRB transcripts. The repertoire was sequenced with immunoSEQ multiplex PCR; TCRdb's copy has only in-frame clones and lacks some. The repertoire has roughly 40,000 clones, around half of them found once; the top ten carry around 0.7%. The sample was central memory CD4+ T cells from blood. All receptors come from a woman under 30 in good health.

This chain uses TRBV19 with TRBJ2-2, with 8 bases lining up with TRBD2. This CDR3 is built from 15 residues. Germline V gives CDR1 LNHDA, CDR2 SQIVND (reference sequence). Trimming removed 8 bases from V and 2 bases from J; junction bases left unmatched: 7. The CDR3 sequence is CASATRGANTGELFF. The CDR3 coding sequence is TGTGCCAGTGCAACGCGGGGGGCTAACACCGGGGAGCTGTTTTTT.

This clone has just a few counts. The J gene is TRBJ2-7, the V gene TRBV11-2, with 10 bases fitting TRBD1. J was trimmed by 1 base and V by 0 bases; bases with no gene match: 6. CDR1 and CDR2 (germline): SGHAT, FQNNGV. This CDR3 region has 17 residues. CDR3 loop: CASSLDPGQGVSYEQYF. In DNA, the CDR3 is TGTGCCAGCAGCTTAGATCCAGGACAGGGGGTGTCCTACGAGCAGTACTTC. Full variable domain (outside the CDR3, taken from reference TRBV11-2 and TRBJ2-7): EAGVAQSPRYKIIEKRQSVAFWCNPISGHATLYWYQQILGQGPKLLIQFQNNGVVDDSQLPKDRFSAERLKGVDSTLKIQPAKLEDSAVYLCASSLDPGQGVSYEQYFGPGTRLTVT.

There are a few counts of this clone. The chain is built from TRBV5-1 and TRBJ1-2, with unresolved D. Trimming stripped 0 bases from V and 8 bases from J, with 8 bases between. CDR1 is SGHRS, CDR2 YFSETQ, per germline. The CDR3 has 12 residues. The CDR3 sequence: CASSLANEGYTF. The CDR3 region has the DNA TGCGCCAGCAGCTTGGCCAACGAGGGCTACACCTTC.

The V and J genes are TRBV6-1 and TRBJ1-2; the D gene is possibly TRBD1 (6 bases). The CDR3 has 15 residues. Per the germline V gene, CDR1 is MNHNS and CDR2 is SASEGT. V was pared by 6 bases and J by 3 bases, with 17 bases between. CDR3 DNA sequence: TGTGCCAGCAGGCCCCGGGCAGGGGAAGACTATGGCTACACCTTC. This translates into CASRPRAGEDYGYTF.

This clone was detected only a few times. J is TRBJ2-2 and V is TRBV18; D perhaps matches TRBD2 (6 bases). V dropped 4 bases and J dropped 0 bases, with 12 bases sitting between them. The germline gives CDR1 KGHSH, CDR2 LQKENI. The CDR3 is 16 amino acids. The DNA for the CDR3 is TGTGCCAGCTCACTGCTAGCGCCCACGAACACCGGGGAGCTGTTTTTT. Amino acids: CASSLLAPTNTGELFF.

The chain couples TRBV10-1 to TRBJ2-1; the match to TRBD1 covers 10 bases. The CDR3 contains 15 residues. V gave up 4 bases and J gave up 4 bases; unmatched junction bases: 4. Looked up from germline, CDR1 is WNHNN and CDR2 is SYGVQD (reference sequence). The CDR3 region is CASSAGQGRYNEQFF. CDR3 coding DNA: TGCGCCAGCAGTGCGGGACAGGGGAGATACAATGAGCAGTTCTTC.

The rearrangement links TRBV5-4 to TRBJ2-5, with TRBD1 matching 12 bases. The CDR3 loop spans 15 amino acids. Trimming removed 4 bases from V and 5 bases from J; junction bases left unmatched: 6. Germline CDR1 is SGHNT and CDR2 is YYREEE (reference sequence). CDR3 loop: CASSPGQGAGETQYF. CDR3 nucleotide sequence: TGTGCCAGCAGCCCGGGACAGGGGGCGGGGGAGACCCAGTACTTC.